Given below is one T cell receptor (beta chain) in context. The entry originates in a study of CD8 T cells in Susac syndrome. Reverse transcription used roughly 0.45 to 1 ug RNA and random hexamers. Amplification of TCR beta CDR3 across 54 Vbeta and 13 Jbeta was performed with immunoSEQ multiplex PCR. TCRdb redid the calling of the immunoSEQ multiplex PCR reads with MiXCR, one entry per CDR3 protein. The table has hundreds of thousands of distinct CDR3 sequences, more than 85% seen once. CDR3 length: 15 amino acids. Per germline, CDR1 MNHEY and CDR2 SVGAGI. V dropped 1 base and J dropped 13 bases, with 17 bases sitting between them.

The chain recombines TRBV6-5 with TRBJ1-6, with D perhaps TRBD1 (5 bases). This receptor was obtained from a human donor with multiple sclerosis. The sequencing sample was made of CD8+ T cells from PBMCs. CDR3 coding DNA: TGTGCCAGCAGTTACTGGGGCGAAAAGGGAGGGCCCCTCCACTTT. Translation gives CASSYWGEKGGPLHF.